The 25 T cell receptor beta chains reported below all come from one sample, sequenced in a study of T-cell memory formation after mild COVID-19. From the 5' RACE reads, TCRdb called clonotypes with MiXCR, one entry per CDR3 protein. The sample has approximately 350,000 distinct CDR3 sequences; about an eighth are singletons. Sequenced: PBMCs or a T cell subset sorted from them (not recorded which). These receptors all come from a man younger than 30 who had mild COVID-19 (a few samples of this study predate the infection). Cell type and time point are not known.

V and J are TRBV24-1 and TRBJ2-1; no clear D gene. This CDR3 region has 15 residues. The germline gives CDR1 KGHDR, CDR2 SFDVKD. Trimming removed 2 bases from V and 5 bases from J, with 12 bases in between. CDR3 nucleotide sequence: TGTGCCACCAGTGATTATGGCTCAGCTAACAATGAGCAGTTCTTC. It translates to CATSDYGSANNEQFF.

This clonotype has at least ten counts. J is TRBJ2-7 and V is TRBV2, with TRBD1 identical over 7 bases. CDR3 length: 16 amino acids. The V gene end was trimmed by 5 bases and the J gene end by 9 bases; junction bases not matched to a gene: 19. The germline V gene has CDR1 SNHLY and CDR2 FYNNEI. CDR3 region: CASSLEIGTVRLWQYF. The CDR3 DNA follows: TGTGCCAGCAGTTTAGAAATAGGGACAGTACGTCTTTGGCAGTACTTC.

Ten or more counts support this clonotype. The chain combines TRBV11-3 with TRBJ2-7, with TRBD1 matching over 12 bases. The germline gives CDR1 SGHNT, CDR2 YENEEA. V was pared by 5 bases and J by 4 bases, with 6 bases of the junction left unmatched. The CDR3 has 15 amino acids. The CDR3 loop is CASSLGTGGDYEQYF. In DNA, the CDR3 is TGTGCCAGCAGCCTAGGGACAGGGGGCGATTACGAGCAGTACTTC.

The DNA for the CDR3 is TGTGCCAGCAGTCCATTGGCTAGCACAGATACGCAGTATTTT. Its translation: CASSPLASTDTQYF. The chain joins TRBV7-9 to TRBJ2-3; D is undetermined. Germline V CDR1 and CDR2: SEHNR, FQNEAQ (reference sequence). V lost 6 bases to trimming and J lost 0 bases, with 10 bases between them. The CDR3 extends over 14 amino acids.

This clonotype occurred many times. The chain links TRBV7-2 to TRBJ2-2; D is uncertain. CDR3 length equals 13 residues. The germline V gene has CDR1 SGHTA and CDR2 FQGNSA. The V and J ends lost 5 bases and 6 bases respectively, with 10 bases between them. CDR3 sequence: CASSVVVSGELFF. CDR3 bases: TGTGCCAGCAGCGTAGTTGTGTCCGGGGAGCTGTTTTTT.

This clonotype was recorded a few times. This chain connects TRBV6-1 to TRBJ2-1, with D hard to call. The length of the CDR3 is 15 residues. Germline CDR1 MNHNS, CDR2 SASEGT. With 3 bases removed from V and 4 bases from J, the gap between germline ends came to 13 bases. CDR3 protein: CASSDLRSAYNEQFF. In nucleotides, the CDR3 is TGTGCCAGCAGTGATTTACGTTCTGCTTACAATGAGCAGTTCTTC.

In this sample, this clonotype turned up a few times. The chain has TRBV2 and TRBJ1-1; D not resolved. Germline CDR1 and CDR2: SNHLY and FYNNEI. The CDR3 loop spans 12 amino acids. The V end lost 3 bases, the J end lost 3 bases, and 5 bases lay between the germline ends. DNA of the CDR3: TGTGCCAGCAGTGATCGATACACTGAAGCTTTCTTT. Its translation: CASSDRYTEAFF.

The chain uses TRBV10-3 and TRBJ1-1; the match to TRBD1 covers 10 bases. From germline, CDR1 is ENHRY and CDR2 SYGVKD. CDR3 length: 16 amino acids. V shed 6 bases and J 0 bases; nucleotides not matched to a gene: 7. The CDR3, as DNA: TGTGCCATCAGCCTGGGACAGGGGTCTATGAACACTGAAGCTTTCTTT. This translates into CAISLGQGSMNTEAFF.

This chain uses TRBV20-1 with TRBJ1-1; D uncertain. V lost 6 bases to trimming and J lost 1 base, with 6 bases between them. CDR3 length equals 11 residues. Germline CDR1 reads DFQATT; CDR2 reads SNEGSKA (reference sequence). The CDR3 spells CSAPQNTEAFF. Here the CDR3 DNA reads TGCAGTGCCCCACAGAACACTGAAGCTTTCTTT.

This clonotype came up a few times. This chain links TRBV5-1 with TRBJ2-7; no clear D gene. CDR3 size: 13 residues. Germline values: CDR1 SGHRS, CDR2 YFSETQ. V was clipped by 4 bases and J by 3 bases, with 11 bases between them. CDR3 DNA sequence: TGCGCCAGCAGCCAAACTCCCGGCTACGAGCAGTACTTC. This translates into CASSQTPGYEQYF.

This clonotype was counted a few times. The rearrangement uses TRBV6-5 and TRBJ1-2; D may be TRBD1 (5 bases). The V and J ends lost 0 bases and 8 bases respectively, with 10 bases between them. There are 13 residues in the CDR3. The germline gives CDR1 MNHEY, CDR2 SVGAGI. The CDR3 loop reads CASSYSWGRGYTF. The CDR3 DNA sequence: TGTGCCAGCAGTTACTCGTGGGGACGGGGCTACACCTTC.

The CDR3 bases are TGCAGTGCCAGAAGTCTAGCGGGGGGTTACGAGCAGTACGTC. Its protein product is CSARSLAGGYEQYV. This chain joins TRBV20-1 and TRBJ2-7; 11 nucleotides agree with TRBD2. CDR1 DFQATT and CDR2 SNEGSKA come from the germline V gene (reference sequence). CDR3 length: 14 amino acids. Trimming took 6 bases from V and 4 from J; bases not matched to a gene: 8.

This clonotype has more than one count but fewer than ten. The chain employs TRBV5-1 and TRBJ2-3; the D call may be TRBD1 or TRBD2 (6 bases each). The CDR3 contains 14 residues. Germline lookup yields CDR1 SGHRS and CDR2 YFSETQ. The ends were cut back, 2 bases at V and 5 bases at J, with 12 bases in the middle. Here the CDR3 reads CASSFVGGEDTQYF. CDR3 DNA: TGCGCCAGCAGCTTCGTGGGGGGCGAAGATACGCAGTATTTT.

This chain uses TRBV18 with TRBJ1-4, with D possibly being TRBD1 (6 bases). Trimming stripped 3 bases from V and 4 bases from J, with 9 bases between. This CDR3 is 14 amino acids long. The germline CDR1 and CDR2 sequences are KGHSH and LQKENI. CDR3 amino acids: CASSPNRVNEKLFF. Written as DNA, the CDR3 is TGTGCCAGCTCACCTAACAGGGTTAATGAAAAACTGTTTTTT.

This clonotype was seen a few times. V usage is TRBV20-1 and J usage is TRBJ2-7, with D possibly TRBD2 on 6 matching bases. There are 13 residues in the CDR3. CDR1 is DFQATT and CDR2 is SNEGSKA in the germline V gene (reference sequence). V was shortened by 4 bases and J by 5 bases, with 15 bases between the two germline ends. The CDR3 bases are TGCAGTGCTAAAACGGGACTCATCCACGAGCAGTACGTC. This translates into CSAKTGLIHEQYV.

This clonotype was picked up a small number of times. In DNA, the CDR3 is TGTGCCACCAGCTTTACCACGTACCAAGAGACCCAGTACTTC. Protein product: CATSFTTYQETQYF. V usage is TRBV15 and J usage is TRBJ2-5; D uncertain. The CDR3 covers 14 residues. CDR1 is LNHNV and CDR2 is YYDKDF in the germline V gene (reference sequence). The V end was cut by 5 bases, the J end by 0 bases, with 10 bases between.

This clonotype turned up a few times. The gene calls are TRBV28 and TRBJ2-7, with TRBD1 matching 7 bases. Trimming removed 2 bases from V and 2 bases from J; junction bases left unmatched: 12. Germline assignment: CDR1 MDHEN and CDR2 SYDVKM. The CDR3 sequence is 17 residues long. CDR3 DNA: TGTGCCAGCAGTTTAGACAGGGTCGAATCTAATACCTACGAGCAGTACTTC. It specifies CASSLDRVESNTYEQYF.

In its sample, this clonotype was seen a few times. CDR3 region: CASSLQGWAEAFF. The DNA for the CDR3 is TGTGCCAGCAGCTTGCAGGGCTGGGCTGAAGCTTTCTTT. This chain uses TRBV3-1 with TRBJ1-1; a possible D gene is TRBD1 (5 bases). This CDR3 is built from 13 residues. CDR1 is LGHDT, CDR2 YNNKEL, per germline (reference sequence). The ends were cut back, 5 bases at V and 6 bases at J, with 13 bases in the middle.

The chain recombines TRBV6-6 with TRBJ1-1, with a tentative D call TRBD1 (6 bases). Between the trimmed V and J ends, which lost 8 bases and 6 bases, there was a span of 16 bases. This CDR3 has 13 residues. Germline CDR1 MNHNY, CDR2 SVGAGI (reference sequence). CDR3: CASVQGLEAEAFF. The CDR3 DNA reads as TGTGCCAGCGTTCAGGGGCTCGAGGCTGAAGCTTTCTTT.

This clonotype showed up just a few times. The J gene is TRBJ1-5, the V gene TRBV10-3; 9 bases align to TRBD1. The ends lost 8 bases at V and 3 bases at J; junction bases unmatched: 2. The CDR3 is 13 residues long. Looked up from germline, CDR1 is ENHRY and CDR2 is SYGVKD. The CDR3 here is CAIGTGFNQPQHF. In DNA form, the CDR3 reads TGTGCCATCGGGACAGGGTTCAATCAGCCCCAGCATTTT.

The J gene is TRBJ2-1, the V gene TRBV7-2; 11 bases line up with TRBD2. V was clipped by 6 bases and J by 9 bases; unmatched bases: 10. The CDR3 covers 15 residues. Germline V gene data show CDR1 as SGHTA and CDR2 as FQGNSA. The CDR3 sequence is CASSFNSGGGGEQFF. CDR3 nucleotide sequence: TGTGCCAGCAGTTTCAATAGCGGGGGGGGCGGTGAGCAGTTCTTC.

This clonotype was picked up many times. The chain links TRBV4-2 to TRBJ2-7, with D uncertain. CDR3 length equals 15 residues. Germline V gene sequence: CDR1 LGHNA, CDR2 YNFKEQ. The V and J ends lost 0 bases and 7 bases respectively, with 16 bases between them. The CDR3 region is CASSQDPPPANEQYF. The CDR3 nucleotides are TGTGCCAGCAGCCAAGATCCTCCTCCGGCGAATGAGCAGTACTTC.

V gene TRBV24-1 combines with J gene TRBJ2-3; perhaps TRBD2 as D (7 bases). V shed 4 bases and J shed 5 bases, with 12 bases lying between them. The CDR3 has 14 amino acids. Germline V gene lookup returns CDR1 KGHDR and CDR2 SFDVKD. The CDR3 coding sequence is TGTGCCACCAGTGACGGGGGGCCGGGAGATACGCAGTATTTT. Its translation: CATSDGGPGDTQYF.

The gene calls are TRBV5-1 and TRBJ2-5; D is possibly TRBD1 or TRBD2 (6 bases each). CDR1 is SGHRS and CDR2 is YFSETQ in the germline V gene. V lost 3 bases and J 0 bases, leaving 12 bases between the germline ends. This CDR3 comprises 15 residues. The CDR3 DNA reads TGCGCCAGCAGCTGGGGGGCGCCGTACCAAGAGACCCAGTACTTC. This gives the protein CASSWGAPYQETQYF.

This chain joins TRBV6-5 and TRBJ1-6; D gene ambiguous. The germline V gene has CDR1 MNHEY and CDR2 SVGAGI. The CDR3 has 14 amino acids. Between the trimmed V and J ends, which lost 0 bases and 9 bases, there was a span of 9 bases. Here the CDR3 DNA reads TGTGCCAGCAGTTACTCAGGAAAGGGTTCACCCCTCCACTTT. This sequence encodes CASSYSGKGSPLHF.